Listed here are 15 T cell receptor beta chains from one sample, sequenced in a study of blood T cell repertoires in COVID-19. TCRdb keeps only in-frame clones here, not all; method: immunoSEQ multiplex PCR. The profile shows 200,000 to 250,000 clones, roughly 84% of them singletons. Sequenced input: PBMCs or T cells enriched from blood (not recorded which). Receptor source: a woman aged 40-49 years who had recovered from COVID-19.

The chain carries TRBV28 and TRBJ1-1, with TRBD1 as a possible D gene (5 bases). The CDR3 runs to 15 residues. Trimming took 6 bases from V and 4 from J, leaving 18 bases between them. Germline V gene data show CDR1 as MDHEN and CDR2 as SYDVKM. CDR3 DNA: TGTGCCAGCAGCCCACTGGGGCAAACGCGCACTGAAGCTTTCTTT. It encodes CASSPLGQTRTEAFF.

This sequence joins TRBV7-2 and TRBJ1-1; D is undetermined. The length of the CDR3 is 14 residues. Trimming removed 2 bases at V and 1 base at J, with 8 bases between. CDR1 SGHTA and CDR2 FQGNSA come from the germline V gene. The CDR3 is CASSLLLPNTEAFF. DNA of the CDR3: TGTGCCAGCAGCTTACTATTGCCGAACACTGAAGCTTTCTTT.

The J gene is TRBJ1-4, the V gene TRBV7-2; the D gene is possibly TRBD1 (6 bases). The V gene's germline CDR1 is SGHTA and CDR2 FQGNSA. The CDR3 totals 14 residues. V dropped 3 bases and J dropped 7 bases, with 12 bases sitting between them. The CDR3 bases are TGTGCCAGCAGCTTGAACAGGGTGGGTGAAAAACTGTTTTTT. Residues: CASSLNRVGEKLFF.

The chain recombines TRBV7-9 with TRBJ2-2; 7 bases are shared with TRBD2. Germline CDR1 SEHNR, CDR2 FQNEAQ (reference sequence). The length of the CDR3 is 16 residues. Trimming took 0 bases from V and 4 from J; bases not matched to a gene: 5. This CDR3 is CASSLAGPSGTGELFF. CDR3 DNA sequence: TGTGCCAGCAGCTTAGCGGGACCTAGCGGCACCGGGGAGCTGTTTTTT. The variable domain in full, with the rest retrieved from reference TRBV7-9 and TRBJ2-2, is DTGVSQNPRHKITKRGQNVTFRCDPISEHNRLYWYRQTLGQGPEFLTYFQNEAQLEKSRLLSDRFSAERPKGSFSTLEIQRTEQGDSAMYLCASSLAGPSGTGELFFGEGSRLTVL.

This chain joins TRBV30 and TRBJ1-1; TRBD1 is a possible D gene (5 bases). The CDR3 contains 12 residues. Germline CDR1 reads GTSNPN; CDR2 reads SVGIG (reference sequence). Between the trimmed V and J ends, which lost 1 base and 11 bases, there was a span of 14 bases. DNA for the CDR3: TGTGCCTGGAGTGAAGGGGCGCTGCGGGCTTTCTTT. Translating it yields CAWSEGALRAFF.

The rearrangement links TRBV11-2 to TRBJ2-2; 10 bases agree with TRBD1. V shed 5 bases, J shed 4 bases, and the junction held 4 bases outside the gene matches. The CDR3 spans 15 residues. In germline, CDR1 is SGHAT, CDR2 FQNNGV. CDR3 residues: CASSRDRGVTGELFF. CDR3 DNA: TGTGCCAGCAGCCGGGACAGGGGAGTCACCGGGGAGCTGTTTTTT. The full variable domain, its missing parts supplied by reference TRBV11-2 and TRBJ2-2, is EAGVAQSPRYKIIEKRQSVAFWCNPISGHATLYWYQQILGQGPKLLIQFQNNGVVDDSQLPKDRFSAERLKGVDSTLKIQPAKLEDSAVYLCASSRDRGVTGELFFGEGSRLTVL.

V and J are TRBV27 and TRBJ2-7, with D perhaps matching TRBD2 (6 bases). The CDR3 totals 13 residues. V lost 3 bases and J 5 bases, leaving 11 bases between the germline ends. In germline, CDR1 is MNHEY, CDR2 SMNVEV (reference sequence). The CDR3 nucleotides are TGTGCCAGCAGTTTTGTTGCGGGGAACGAGCAGTACTTC. It yields the protein CASSFVAGNEQYF.

This chain links TRBV30 with TRBJ1-4; the match to TRBD1 covers 7 bases. CDR3 length: 16 residues. CDR1 is GTSNPN, CDR2 SVGIG, per germline (reference sequence). The V segment lost 6 bases and the J segment 8 bases; nucleotides outside the gene matches: 18. CDR3 coding DNA: TGTGCCTGCGGCGGTAGTCGGACAGGTTATGGGGAAAAACTGTTTTTT. It translates to CACGGSRTGYGEKLFF. The variable domain in full, completed from reference TRBV30 and TRBJ1-4, reads SQTIHQWPATLVQPVGSPLSLECTVEGTSNPNLYWYRQAAGRGLQLLFYSVGIGQISSEVPQNLSASRPQDRQFILSSKKLLLSDSGFYLCACGGSRTGYGEKLFFGSGTQLSVL.

V and J are TRBV9 and TRBJ2-1; 9 bases are a match to TRBD1. This CDR3 spans 15 amino acids. The V and J ends lost 0 bases and 3 bases, in that order; junction bases with no gene match: 1. Germline V gene data show CDR1 as SGDLS and CDR2 as YYNGEE. Here the CDR3 reads CASSVAGQGYNEQFF. The CDR3 nucleotides read TGTGCCAGCAGCGTAGCGGGACAGGGCTACAATGAGCAGTTCTTC.

The genes are TRBV5-6 and TRBJ2-2; possible D gene TRBD1, 6 bases. The V end lost 2 bases, the J end lost 8 bases, and 19 bases lay between the germline ends. Germline values: CDR1 SGHDT, CDR2 YYEEEE. This CDR3 has 16 residues. For the CDR3, the DNA is TGTGCCAGCAGCTTTGTGGGGGCTTCTTTATTGGGGGAGCTGTTTTTT. Its translation is CASSFVGASLLGELFF.

V gene TRBV5-1 combines with J gene TRBJ2-3; TRBD2 aligns across 11 bases. CDR1 and CDR2 (germline): SGHRS, YFSETQ. V was clipped by 3 bases and J by 1 base; unmatched bases: 19. The CDR3 is 21 amino acids. CDR3 in amino acids: CASSSTTGLAVLTKGTDTQYF. Here the CDR3 DNA reads TGCGCCAGCAGCTCGACAACGGGACTAGCGGTTCTAACCAAGGGCACAGATACGCAGTATTTT.

In this sample, this clone turned up a few times. The chain combines TRBV27 with TRBJ2-1, with 7 bases aligning to TRBD2. After removal of 7 bases from V and 0 bases from J, the junction contained 6 bases not matched to a gene. CDR1 is MNHEY, CDR2 SMNVEV, per germline (reference sequence). This CDR3 is 15 amino acids long. Here the CDR3 DNA reads TGTGCCAGCACCAGGCTAGCGGCCTCCTACAATGAGCAGTTCTTC. Translated: CASTRLAASYNEQFF.

Here the CDR3 reads CASSEWYSGSRNEQFF. The CDR3 DNA follows: TGTGCCAGCAGTGAATGGTATAGCGGGAGTAGAAATGAGCAGTTCTTC. This chain links TRBV25-1 with TRBJ2-1, with TRBD2 matching 9 bases. Per the germline V gene, CDR1 is MGHDK and CDR2 is SYGVNS. The CDR3 contains 16 residues. V shed 1 base and J 7 bases; nucleotides not matched to a gene: 8.

The chain links TRBV9 to TRBJ2-5; the D is unclear. Germline CDR1 SGDLS, CDR2 YYNGEE. The CDR3 spans 13 residues. V lost 0 bases to trimming and J lost 2 bases, with 5 bases between them. CDR3 region: CASSVATQETQYF. DNA for the CDR3: TGTGCCAGCAGCGTAGCAACACAAGAGACCCAGTACTTC.

The chain employs TRBV27 and TRBJ1-5; weak D call: TRBD1 (6 bases). This CDR3 is built from 16 residues. From germline, CDR1 is MNHEY and CDR2 SMNVEV (reference sequence). The V and J ends lost 2 bases and 5 bases respectively, with 16 bases between them. CDR3 sequence: CASSLTPPRGDQPQHF. The CDR3 DNA reads TGTGCCAGCAGTTTAACTCCTCCCAGGGGTGATCAGCCCCAGCATTTT.